This passage covers 2 T cell receptor beta chains from one sample sequenced in a study of cytomegalovirus exposure and HLA in healthy donors. The PCR ran on 60 Vbeta and 13 Jbeta primers. TCRdb's copy holds only in-frame clones and misses some; the assay was immunoSEQ multiplex PCR. The table records 30,000 to 35,000 clones, about 70% of them present only once. The sequenced sample consisted of PBMCs. All receptors come from a man aged 35-49 years in good health and CMV-seropositive.

The chain has TRBV7-2 and TRBJ1-3; possibly TRBD1 for D (5 bases). The CDR3 runs to 18 residues. CDR1 is SGHTA, CDR2 FQGNSA, per germline. V gave up 4 bases and J gave up 4 bases, with 23 bases separating them. For the CDR3, the DNA is TGTGCCAGCAGCTCCCCCGGCGACGGAGGGACCATCGGAAACACCATATATTTT. Translated, it gives CASSSPGDGGTIGNTIYF.

This chain links TRBV5-1 with TRBJ2-3; TRBD2 aligns across 16 bases. The V segment lost 5 bases and the J segment 6 bases; nucleotides outside the gene matches: 12. Per germline, CDR1 SGHRS and CDR2 YFSETQ. This CDR3 contains 18 residues. CDR3 region: CASSYRPGLAGGPDTQYF. As DNA, the CDR3 is TGCGCCAGCAGTTATAGACCGGGACTAGCGGGGGGGCCGGATACGCAGTATTTT.